This T cell receptor beta chain comes out of a study of siplizumab effects on memory and regulatory T cells. TCRdb keeps only in-frame clones here, not all; method: immunoSEQ multiplex PCR. The sample consists of tens of thousands of clones, roughly 97% of them appearing once. Note on this clone: Its antigen is undetermined. Because the CDR3's place on the DNA is in doubt, the DNA is left out and the CDR3 is given as listed by TCRdb.

Findings of the study overall: No more than a minor fraction of alloreactive clones could be traced back to unstimulated subsets. Naive T cells looked more diverse than memory cells and looked like major alloresponse contributors.

The CDR3 length is 15 residues, termini included. The V gene's germline CDR1 is SGDLS and CDR2 YYNGEE. Sequencing input: naive CD8+ T cells sorted from blood. The clonotype originates from a human donor in good health. The chain couples TRBV9 to TRBJ1-2; the D segment call TRBD1 is taken from the table without a DNA check. The CDR3 sequence: CASSETGTVALGATF.